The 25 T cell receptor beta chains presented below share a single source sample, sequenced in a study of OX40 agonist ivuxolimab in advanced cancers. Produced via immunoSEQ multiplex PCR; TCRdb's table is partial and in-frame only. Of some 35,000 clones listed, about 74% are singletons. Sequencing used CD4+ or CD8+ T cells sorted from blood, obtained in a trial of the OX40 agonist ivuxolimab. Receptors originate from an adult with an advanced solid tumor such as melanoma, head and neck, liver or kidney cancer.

CDR3 amino acids: CASSWVRGTEAFF. As DNA, the CDR3 is TGTGCCAGCAGTTGGGTCAGGGGCACTGAAGCTTTCTTT. V gene TRBV28 combines with J gene TRBJ1-1, with TRBD1 as a possible D gene (6 bases). Between the trimmed V and J ends, which lost 4 bases and 4 bases, there was a span of 10 bases. The CDR3 sequence is 13 residues long. Per germline, CDR1 MDHEN and CDR2 SYDVKM.

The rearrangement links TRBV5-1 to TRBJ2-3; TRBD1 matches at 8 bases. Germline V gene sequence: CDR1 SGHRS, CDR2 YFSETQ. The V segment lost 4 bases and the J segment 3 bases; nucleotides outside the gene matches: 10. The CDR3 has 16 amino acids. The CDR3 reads CASSDADRDATDTQYF. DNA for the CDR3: TGCGCCAGCAGCGATGCGGACAGGGATGCGACAGATACGCAGTATTTT.

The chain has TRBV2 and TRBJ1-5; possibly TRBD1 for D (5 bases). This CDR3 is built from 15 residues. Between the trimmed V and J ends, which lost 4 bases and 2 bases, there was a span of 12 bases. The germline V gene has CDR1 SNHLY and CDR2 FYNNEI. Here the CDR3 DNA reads TGTGCCAGCAGTGGCAATCTGGGGGGCAATCAGCCCCAGCATTTT. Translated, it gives CASSGNLGGNQPQHF.

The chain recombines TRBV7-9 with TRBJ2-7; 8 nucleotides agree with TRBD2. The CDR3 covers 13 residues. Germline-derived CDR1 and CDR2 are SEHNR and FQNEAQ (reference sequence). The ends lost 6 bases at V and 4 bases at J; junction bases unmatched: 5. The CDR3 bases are TGTGCCAGCAGGGCGGGACTAGGGTACGAGCAGTACTTC. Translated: CASRAGLGYEQYF. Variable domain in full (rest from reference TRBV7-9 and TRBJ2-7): DTGVSQNPRHKITKRGQNVTFRCDPISEHNRLYWYRQTLGQGPEFLTYFQNEAQLEKSRLLSDRFSAERPKGSFSTLEIQRTEQGDSAMYLCASRAGLGYEQYFGPGTRLTVT.

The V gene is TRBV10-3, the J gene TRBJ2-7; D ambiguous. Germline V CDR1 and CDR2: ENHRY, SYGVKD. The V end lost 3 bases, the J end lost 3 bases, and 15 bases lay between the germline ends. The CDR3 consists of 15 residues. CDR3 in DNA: TGTGCCATCAGTGACCCAGGACGGACCCTCTACGAGCAGTACTTC. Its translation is CAISDPGRTLYEQYF.

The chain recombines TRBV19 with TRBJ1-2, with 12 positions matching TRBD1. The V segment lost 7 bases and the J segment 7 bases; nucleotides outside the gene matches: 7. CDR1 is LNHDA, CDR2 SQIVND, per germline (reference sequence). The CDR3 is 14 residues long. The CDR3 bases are TGTGCCAGTAACAGGGACAGGGGGCTGGTTGGCTACACCTTC. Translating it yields CASNRDRGLVGYTF.

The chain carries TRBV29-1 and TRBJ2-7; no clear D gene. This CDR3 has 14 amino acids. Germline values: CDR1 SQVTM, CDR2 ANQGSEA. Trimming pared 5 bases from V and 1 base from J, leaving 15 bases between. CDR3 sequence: CSVSTFLGSYEQYF. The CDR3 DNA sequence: TGCAGCGTTTCAACCTTCCTAGGTTCCTACGAGCAGTACTTC.

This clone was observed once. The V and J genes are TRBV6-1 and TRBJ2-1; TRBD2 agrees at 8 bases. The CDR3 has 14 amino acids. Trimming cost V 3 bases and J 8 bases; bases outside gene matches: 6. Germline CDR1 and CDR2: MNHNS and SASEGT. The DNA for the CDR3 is TGTGCCAGCAGTGAGTCGGGAGGGCCGTATGAGCAGTTCTTC. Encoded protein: CASSESGGPYEQFF.

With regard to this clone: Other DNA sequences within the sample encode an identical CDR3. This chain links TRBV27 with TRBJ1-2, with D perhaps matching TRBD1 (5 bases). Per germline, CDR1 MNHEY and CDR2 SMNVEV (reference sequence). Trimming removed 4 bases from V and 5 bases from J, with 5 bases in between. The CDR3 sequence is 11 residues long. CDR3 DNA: TGTGCCAGCAGTTCAGGGTATGGCTACACCTTC. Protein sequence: CASSSGYGYTF.

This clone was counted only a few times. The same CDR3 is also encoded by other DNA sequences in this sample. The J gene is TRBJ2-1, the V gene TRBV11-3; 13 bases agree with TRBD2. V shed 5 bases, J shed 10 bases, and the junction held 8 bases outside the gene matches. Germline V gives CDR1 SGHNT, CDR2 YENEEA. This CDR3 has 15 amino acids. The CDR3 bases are TGTGCCAGCAGCCTAGGACTAGCGGGAGTGTACGAGCAGTTCTTC. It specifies CASSLGLAGVYEQFF. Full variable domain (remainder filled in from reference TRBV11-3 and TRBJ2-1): EAGVVQSPRYKIIEKKQPVAFWCNPISGHNTLYWYLQNLGQGPELLIRYENEEAVDDSQLPKDRFSAERLKGVDSTLKIQPAELGDSAVYLCASSLGLAGVYEQFFGPGTRLTVL.

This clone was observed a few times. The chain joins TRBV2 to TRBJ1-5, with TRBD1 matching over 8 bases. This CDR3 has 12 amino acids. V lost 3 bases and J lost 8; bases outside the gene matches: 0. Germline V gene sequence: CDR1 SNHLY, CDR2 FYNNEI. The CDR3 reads CASSEDREPQHF. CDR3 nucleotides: TGTGCCAGCAGTGAGGACAGGGAGCCCCAGCATTTT.

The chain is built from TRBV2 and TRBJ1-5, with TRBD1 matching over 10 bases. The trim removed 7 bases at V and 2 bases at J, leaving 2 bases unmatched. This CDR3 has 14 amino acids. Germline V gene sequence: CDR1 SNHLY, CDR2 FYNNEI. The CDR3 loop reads CASKTGGGNQPQHF. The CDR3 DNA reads TGTGCCAGCAAGACAGGGGGCGGCAATCAGCCCCAGCATTTT.

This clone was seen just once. CDR3 region: CASSPLTPQETQYF. Here the CDR3 DNA reads TGTGCCAGCAGCCCATTGACACCACAAGAGACCCAGTACTTC. The chain has TRBV5-6 and TRBJ2-5, with D uncertain. The germline V gene encodes CDR1 SGHDT and CDR2 YYEEEE. This CDR3 region has 14 residues. Trimming pared 4 bases from V and 2 bases from J, leaving 12 bases between.

The CDR3 DNA sequence: TGCGCCAGCAGCTCGGGGACCGCGAAGCATGGCTACACCTTC. It specifies CASSSGTAKHGYTF. The chain carries TRBV5-1 and TRBJ1-2; a possible D gene is TRBD1 (5 bases). Germline values: CDR1 SGHRS, CDR2 YFSETQ. The CDR3 has 14 amino acids. V dropped 3 bases and J dropped 6 bases, with 15 bases sitting between them.

The CDR3 region has the DNA TGTGCCAGCAGTACCCAGGGGGCAAACACTGAAGCTTTCTTT. Translating gives CASSTQGANTEAFF. The chain recombines TRBV28 with TRBJ1-1, with 8 bases fitting TRBD1. In germline, CDR1 is MDHEN, CDR2 SYDVKM. Trimming cost V 5 bases and J 2 bases; bases outside gene matches: 4. This CDR3 has 14 amino acids.

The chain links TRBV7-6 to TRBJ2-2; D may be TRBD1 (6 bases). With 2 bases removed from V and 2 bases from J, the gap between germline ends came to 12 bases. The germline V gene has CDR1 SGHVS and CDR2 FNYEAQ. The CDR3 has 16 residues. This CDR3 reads CASSLSPDSNTGELFF. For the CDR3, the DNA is TGTGCCAGCAGCTTATCTCCGGACAGCAACACCGGGGAGCTGTTTTTT.

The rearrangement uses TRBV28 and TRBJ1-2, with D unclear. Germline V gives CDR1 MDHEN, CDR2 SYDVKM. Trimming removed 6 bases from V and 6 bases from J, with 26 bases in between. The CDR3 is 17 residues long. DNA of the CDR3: TGTGCCAGCAGCTATCTATCCGGATCGGGCACCAAGGATGGCTACACCTTC. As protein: CASSYLSGSGTKDGYTF.

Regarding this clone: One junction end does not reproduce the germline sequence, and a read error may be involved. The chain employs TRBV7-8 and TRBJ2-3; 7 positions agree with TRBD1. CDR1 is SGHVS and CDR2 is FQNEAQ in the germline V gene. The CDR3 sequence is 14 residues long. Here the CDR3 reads CASSLTGSKDTQYF. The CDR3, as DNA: TGTGCCAGCAGCTTGACAGGGAGCAAAGATACGCAGTATTTT.

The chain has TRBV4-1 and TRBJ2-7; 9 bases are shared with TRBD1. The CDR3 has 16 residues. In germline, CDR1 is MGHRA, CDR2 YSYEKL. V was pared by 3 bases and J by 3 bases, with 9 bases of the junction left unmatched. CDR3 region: CASSQAPGQGYYEQYF. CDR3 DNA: TGCGCCAGCAGCCAGGCCCCGGGACAGGGATACTACGAGCAGTACTTC.

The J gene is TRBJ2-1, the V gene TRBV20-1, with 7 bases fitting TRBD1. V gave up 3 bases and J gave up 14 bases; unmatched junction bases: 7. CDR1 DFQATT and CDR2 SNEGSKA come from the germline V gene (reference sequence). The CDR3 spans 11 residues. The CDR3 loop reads CSASVGDSKFF. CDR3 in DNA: TGCAGTGCTAGTGTTGGGGACAGTAAGTTCTTC.

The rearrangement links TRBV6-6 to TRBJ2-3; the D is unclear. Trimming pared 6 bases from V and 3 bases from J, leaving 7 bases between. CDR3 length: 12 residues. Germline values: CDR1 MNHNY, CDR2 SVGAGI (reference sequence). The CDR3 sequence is CASSLGTDTQYF. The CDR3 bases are TGTGCCAGCAGCCTTGGGACAGATACGCAGTATTTT.

The DNA for the CDR3 is TGTGCCAGCAGCTTGGGCCTAGCGGGAGGGCCTGGCACAGATACGCAGTATTTT. Protein sequence: CASSLGLAGGPGTDTQYF. The genes are TRBV5-4 and TRBJ2-3; 12 positions match TRBD2. The CDR3 runs 18 residues. With V trimmed by 0 bases and J by 1 base, 6 bases remained unmatched. Germline loops: CDR1 SGHNT, CDR2 YYREEE (reference sequence).

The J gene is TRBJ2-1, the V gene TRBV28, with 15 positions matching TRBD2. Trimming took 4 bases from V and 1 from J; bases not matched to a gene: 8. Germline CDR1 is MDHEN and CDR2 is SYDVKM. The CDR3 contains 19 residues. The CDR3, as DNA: TGTGCCAGCAGTTCCGCGGGACTAGCGGGAGGAGGATCCTACAATGAGCAGTTCTTC. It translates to CASSSAGLAGGGSYNEQFF. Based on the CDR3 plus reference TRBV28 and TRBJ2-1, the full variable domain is DVKVTQSSRYLVKRTGEKVFLECVQDMDHENMFWYRQDPGLGLRLIYFSYDVKMKEKGDIPEGYSVSREKKERFSLILESASTNQTSMYLCASSSAGLAGGGSYNEQFFGPGTRLTVL.

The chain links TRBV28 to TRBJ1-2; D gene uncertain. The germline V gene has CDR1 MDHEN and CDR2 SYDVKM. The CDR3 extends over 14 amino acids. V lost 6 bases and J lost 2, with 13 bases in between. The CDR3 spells CASRSGVTNYGYTF. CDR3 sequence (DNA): TGTGCCAGCAGGAGCGGGGTAACCAACTATGGCTACACCTTC.

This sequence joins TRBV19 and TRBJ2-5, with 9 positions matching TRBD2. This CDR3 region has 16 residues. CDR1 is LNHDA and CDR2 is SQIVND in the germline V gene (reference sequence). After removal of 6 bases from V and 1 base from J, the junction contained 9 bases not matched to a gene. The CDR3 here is CASREGAGGPQETQYF. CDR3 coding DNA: TGTGCCAGTAGGGAAGGAGCGGGAGGCCCCCAAGAGACCCAGTACTTC. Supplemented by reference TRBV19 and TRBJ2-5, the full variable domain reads DGGITQSPKYLFRKEGQNVTLSCEQNLNHDAMYWYRQDPGQGLRLIYYSQIVNDFQKGDIAEGYSVSREKKESFPLTVTSAQKNPTAFYLCASREGAGGPQETQYFGPGTRLLVL.